The clone carrying this TCR beta chain was counted only a few times. Antigen specificity is unknown. TCRdb passed the RT-PCR reads through MiXCR, listing each CDR3 protein once. The table has 610,000 or so distinct CDR3 sequences, 13% to 15% seen once; the top ten hold over 8.5%. This specimen comes from a study of response to subunit inactivated influenza vaccine. Study findings and constraints: The authors put forward the suggestion that each seasonal influenza vaccination may bring in only a limited number of new T cells.

The CDR3 sequence is 13 residues long. Trimming took off 0 bases at V and 4 bases at J, with 6 bases between the two ends. The material sequenced was PBMCs from blood, taken 11 to 12 days after vaccination. The chain links TRBV12-3 or TRBV12-4 to TRBJ1-2; D unresolved. The sequence came from a man between 45 and 60 years old who received an inactivated influenza vaccine. The DNA for the CDR3 is TGTGCCAGCAGTTTAGCTACCTTCTATGGCTACACCTTC. Its translation: CASSLATFYGYTF.